Listed below are T cell receptor beta chains from one sample, sequenced in a study of CD8 T cells in ankylosing spondylitis. TCRdb called the 5' RACE reads again in MiXCR, with one record for every CDR3 protein. The sample holds about 89,000 distinct CDR3 sequences; 25% to 35% are singletons and the top ten take less than 60%. The sequencing input was blood, either unsorted or a sorted T cell fraction (not recorded which). The receptors were sampled from a male donor with ankylosing spondylitis or in good health (not recorded which). CDR3s include the opening cysteine and the closing phenylalanine or tryptophan. Each record gives: CDR3 DNA, CDR3 protein, V gene, D gene, clone size, J gene. D genes are given only for firm matches. Clone size is shown for a subset of rows, as once, few, many or a class of expanded clone.

CDR3 DNA: TGTGCCAGCAGCCCTGACAGGGTCGGTGGCTACACCTTC
CDR3 protein: CASSPDRVGGYTF
V gene: TRBV7-3
D gene: TRBD1
clone size: -
J gene: TRBJ1-2

CDR3 DNA: TGTGCCAGCAGCGGACAGGGGCCAGGGACTGAAGCTTTCTTT
CDR3 protein: CASSGQGPGTEAFF
V gene: TRBV7-3
D gene: TRBD1
clone size: -
J gene: TRBJ1-1

CDR3 DNA: TGTGCCAGCAGTAAGGAGGGGAGGGGCACAGATACGCAGTATTTT
CDR3 protein: CASSKEGRGTDTQYF
V gene: TRBV7-2
D gene: TRBD2
clone size: -
J gene: TRBJ2-3

CDR3 DNA: TGTGCCAGCAGCGATAGGACTAGCGCAACCGACAATGAGCAGTTCTTC
CDR3 protein: CASSDRTSATDNEQFF
V gene: TRBV7-2
D gene: TRBD2
clone size: few
J gene: TRBJ2-1

CDR3 DNA: TGCAGTGCTAGAGATCTCGCTAGCGGGACTAGCGGGCATAGCAATGAGCAGTTCTTC
CDR3 protein: CSARDLASGTSGHSNEQFF
V gene: TRBV20-1
D gene: TRBD2
clone size: -
J gene: TRBJ2-1

CDR3 DNA: TGTGCCAGCACCTCCGGACTAGCGGGAGTCAATGAGCAGTTCTTC
CDR3 protein: CASTSGLAGVNEQFF
V gene: TRBV7-2
D gene: TRBD2
clone size: few
J gene: TRBJ2-1

CDR3 DNA: TGTGCCAGCGGAAATGAAAAACTGTTTTTT
CDR3 protein: CASGNEKLFF
V gene: TRBV12-3/TRBV12-4
D gene: -
clone size: -
J gene: TRBJ1-4

CDR3 DNA: TGTGCCAGCAGTCAGATAGCCGGCGGGGAGCTGTTTTTT
CDR3 protein: CASSQIAGGELFF
V gene: TRBV12-3/TRBV12-4
D gene: -
clone size: -
J gene: TRBJ2-2

CDR3 DNA: TGCGCCAGCAGCCCCATTCCTGGCGGGGGGTTGGGAGATACGCAGTATTTT
CDR3 protein: CASSPIPGGGLGDTQYF
V gene: TRBV5-1
D gene: TRBD2
clone size: few
J gene: TRBJ2-3

CDR3 DNA: TGTGCCAGCAGCGCTGTCTTACTCGGTACGCAGTATTTT
CDR3 protein: CASSAVLLGTQYF
V gene: TRBV7-3
D gene: -
clone size: few
J gene: TRBJ2-3

CDR3 DNA: TGCGCCAGCAGCCAAGATCCTAACAACAGAGCCGGGGAGCTGTTTTTT
CDR3 protein: CASSQDPNNRAGELFF
V gene: TRBV4-1
D gene: -
clone size: -
J gene: TRBJ2-2

CDR3 DNA: TGTGCCAGCAGCCCAGCGCAGGCAGGGGGCGCCTATGGCTACACCTTC
CDR3 protein: CASSPAQAGGAYGYTF
V gene: TRBV7-9
D gene: TRBD1
clone size: -
J gene: TRBJ1-2

CDR3 DNA: TGCGCCAGCAGCTTGGGTGGGATTCAATCACCCCTCCACTTT
CDR3 protein: CASSLGGIQSPLHF
V gene: TRBV5-1
D gene: -
clone size: -
J gene: TRBJ1-6

CDR3 DNA: TGCGCCAGCAGCCTCTCTGGGGTGGACACTGAAGCTTTCTTT
CDR3 protein: CASSLSGVDTEAFF
V gene: TRBV5-1
D gene: -
clone size: few
J gene: TRBJ1-1

CDR3 DNA: TGTGCCAGCAGTTCTCACCGAACCGCGACTTCTCAGCCCCAGCATTTT
CDR3 protein: CASSSHRTATSQPQHF
V gene: TRBV27
D gene: -
clone size: -
J gene: TRBJ1-5

CDR3 DNA: TGTGCCAGCAGCCTTTTAGAGAACACTGAAGCTTTCTTT
CDR3 protein: CASSLLENTEAFF
V gene: TRBV7-9
D gene: -
clone size: -
J gene: TRBJ1-1

CDR3 DNA: TGCGCCAGCAGGGGAAGCGGGAGGGGGGAGCAGTTCTTC
CDR3 protein: CASRGSGRGEQFF
V gene: TRBV5-1
D gene: TRBD2
clone size: few
J gene: TRBJ2-1

CDR3 DNA: TGCGCCAGCAGCCGGACAGGGGGGGCAGATACGCAGTATTTT
CDR3 protein: CASSRTGGADTQYF
V gene: TRBV5-1
D gene: TRBD1
clone size: -
J gene: TRBJ2-3

CDR3 DNA: TGTGCCAGCAGTGTACCCGGGACTAGAGGGGACTATGAGCAGTTCTTC
CDR3 protein: CASSVPGTRGDYEQFF
V gene: TRBV27
D gene: TRBD2
clone size: few
J gene: TRBJ2-1

CDR3 DNA: TGCGCCAGCAGCCCTCGGGGGGCCGGTTATCTCACAGATACGCAGTATTTT
CDR3 protein: CASSPRGAGYLTDTQYF
V gene: TRBV4-1
D gene: -
clone size: few
J gene: TRBJ2-3

CDR3 DNA: TGTGCCAGCAGCTCACGTTCATTTGCTGAAGCTTTCTTT
CDR3 protein: CASSSRSFAEAFF
V gene: TRBV3-1
D gene: -
clone size: -
J gene: TRBJ1-1

CDR3 DNA: TGTGCCAGCTCACTCCTCGACAATCAGCCCCAGCATTTT
CDR3 protein: CASSLLDNQPQHF
V gene: TRBV18
D gene: -
clone size: few
J gene: TRBJ1-5

CDR3 DNA: TGTGCCAGTAGGTCCCCCCGGGGAGGGAGCCCTAATTCACCCCTCCACTTT
CDR3 protein: CASRSPRGGSPNSPLHF
V gene: TRBV6-1
D gene: -
clone size: -
J gene: TRBJ1-6

CDR3 DNA: TGTGCCAGCAGTGGGACGAACTCAACAGGGGGGTATGGCTACACCTTC
CDR3 protein: CASSGTNSTGGYGYTF
V gene: TRBV6-1
D gene: TRBD1
clone size: few
J gene: TRBJ1-2

CDR3 DNA: TGCAGTGCTAGAGGGACGAACACAGATACGCAGTATTTT
CDR3 protein: CSARGTNTDTQYF
V gene: TRBV20-1
D gene: -
clone size: many
J gene: TRBJ2-3

CDR3 DNA: TGCGCCAGCAGCTTGGAACAGGTACGGGCCGTCGGAGGCTACACCTTC
CDR3 protein: CASSLEQVRAVGGYTF
V gene: TRBV5-1
D gene: -
clone size: -
J gene: TRBJ1-2

CDR3 DNA: TGTGCCAGCAGTGAATATATGCAGGGGAATACTGAAGCTTTCTTT
CDR3 protein: CASSEYMQGNTEAFF
V gene: TRBV25-1
D gene: -
clone size: -
J gene: TRBJ1-1

CDR3 DNA: TGTGCCAGCAGTTTAAGCCCACGCGCGGTCGGCTACACCTTC
CDR3 protein: CASSLSPRAVGYTF
V gene: TRBV27
D gene: -
clone size: few
J gene: TRBJ1-2

CDR3 DNA: TGCAGTGCTAGGGGTGGGGGTGTCGATAATTCACCCCTCCACTTT
CDR3 protein: CSARGGGVDNSPLHF
V gene: TRBV20-1
D gene: -
clone size: few
J gene: TRBJ1-6

CDR3 DNA: TGTGCCAGCTCACCGGGAGAGGGGGGGTACAATGAGCAGTTCTTC
CDR3 protein: CASSPGEGGYNEQFF
V gene: TRBV18
D gene: -
clone size: -
J gene: TRBJ2-1

CDR3 DNA: TGTGCCAGCAGCTTATTGAGCGGGAGGGCCGCGGAGCAGTTCTTC
CDR3 protein: CASSLLSGRAAEQFF
V gene: TRBV7-3
D gene: TRBD2
clone size: few
J gene: TRBJ2-1

CDR3 DNA: TGTGCCAGCAGCACCCCTGGGGGACTAGGTGTTTCTGAGACCCAGTACTTC
CDR3 protein: CASSTPGGLGVSETQYF
V gene: TRBV7-2
D gene: TRBD2
clone size: once
J gene: TRBJ2-5

CDR3 DNA: TGTGCCAGCAGCTATCGGACAGGGGGCGGGTCTTTCTTT
CDR3 protein: CASSYRTGGGSFF
V gene: TRBV6-6
D gene: TRBD1
clone size: few
J gene: TRBJ1-1

CDR3 DNA: TGCGCCAGCAGCTTGGCCGGACGGACACCCTATGGCTACACCTTC
CDR3 protein: CASSLAGRTPYGYTF
V gene: TRBV5-1
D gene: -
clone size: few
J gene: TRBJ1-2

CDR3 DNA: TGTGCCAGCAGCTACCACAGAGACACTGAAGCTTTCTTT
CDR3 protein: CASSYHRDTEAFF
V gene: TRBV7-2
D gene: -
clone size: -
J gene: TRBJ1-1

CDR3 DNA: TGTGCCAGCAGCCAAACAGGGGGCAACTATGGCTACACCTTC
CDR3 protein: CASSQTGGNYGYTF
V gene: TRBV7-6
D gene: TRBD1
clone size: -
J gene: TRBJ1-2

CDR3 DNA: TGTGCCAGCAGCCAACCGGGGGAGACCCAGTACTTC
CDR3 protein: CASSQPGETQYF
V gene: TRBV9
D gene: -
clone size: few
J gene: TRBJ2-5

CDR3 DNA: TGTGCCAGCAGCCAAGATGGGGGGGGCACTGAAGCTTTCTTT
CDR3 protein: CASSQDGGGTEAFF
V gene: TRBV4-2
D gene: -
clone size: -
J gene: TRBJ1-1

CDR3 DNA: TGTGCCAGCAGTAAAGCAGGGAGGAACACTGAAGCTTTCTTT
CDR3 protein: CASSKAGRNTEAFF
V gene: TRBV7-9
D gene: -
clone size: -
J gene: TRBJ1-1

CDR3 DNA: TGCGCCAGCAAGATTTCGGGACTTAAAGAGACCCAGTACTTC
CDR3 protein: CASKISGLKETQYF
V gene: TRBV5-1
D gene: -
clone size: few
J gene: TRBJ2-5

CDR3 DNA: TGCAGTGCAGTTAGGACTAGCGGGAGTTCCGGGGAGCTGTTTTTT
CDR3 protein: CSAVRTSGSSGELFF
V gene: TRBV20-1
D gene: TRBD2
clone size: -
J gene: TRBJ2-2

CDR3 DNA: TGTGCCACCTTTCCGGGACTAAGGGGAGAGACCCAGTACTTC
CDR3 protein: CATFPGLRGETQYF
V gene: TRBV6-1
D gene: TRBD2
clone size: few
J gene: TRBJ2-5

CDR3 DNA: TGTGCCAGCAGCTTCCACAGGGGGCTTAACGAGCAGTACTTC
CDR3 protein: CASSFHRGLNEQYF
V gene: TRBV7-9
D gene: TRBD1
clone size: once
J gene: TRBJ2-7

CDR3 DNA: TGTGCCAGCAGCTTCGGGCCCGAGAGAGCCCATACGCAGTATTTT
CDR3 protein: CASSFGPERAHTQYF
V gene: TRBV7-9
D gene: -
clone size: -
J gene: TRBJ2-3

CDR3 DNA: TGTGCCACCAGCAGGGACAGGCGAAGGGAGCAGTTCTTC
CDR3 protein: CATSRDRRREQFF
V gene: TRBV15
D gene: TRBD1
clone size: few
J gene: TRBJ2-1